These T cell receptor beta chains were read from a single sample in a study of T cell repertoires in cytomegalovirus infection. Antigens for these TCRs are unknown. TCRdb analysed the reads with MiXCR anew, one entry per CDR3 protein. The table includes about 130,000 distinct CDR3 sequences, 20% to 30% detected once. Material for sequencing was PBMCs, sequenced either directly or after in vitro stimulation (not recorded which). Every receptor here comes from a human donor in good health (CMV status not recorded). Some clones in this sample may be carry-over from other donors' samples. Each CDR3 is given with its conserved first and last residue. Fields, in order: V gene, J gene, D gene, clone size, CDR3 DNA, CDR3 protein. D genes are given only for firm matches. The listing skips clone size in some rows; elsewhere it reads once, few, many or a size class.

>TRBV19|TRBJ2-1|-|few
TGTGCCAGTAGTATAGGGGACCCCTACAATGAGCAGTTCTTC
CASSIGDPYNEQFF
>TRBV12-3/TRBV12-4|TRBJ2-2|-|-
TGTGCCAGCACCTTTGTACAGGGTGACACCGGGGAGCTGTTTTTT
CASTFVQGDTGELFF
>TRBV7-2|TRBJ2-7|-|-
TGTGCCAGCAGCTTAGGGGGGCTAGTTAATCGGTACTTC
CASSLGGLVNRYF
>TRBV7-2|TRBJ2-1|-|-
TGTGCCAGCAGACGCCCCCCCGGTGAAAACAATGAGCAGTTCTTC
CASRRPPGENNEQFF
>TRBV12-3/TRBV12-4|TRBJ1-2|-|few
TGTGCCAGCAGTTTATCGGGGAGTCGAAACACCTTC
CASSLSGSRNTF
>TRBV6-1|TRBJ1-2|-|-
TGTGCCAGCATGGCGGACGGTAGCTATGGCTACACCTTC
CASMADGSYGYTF
>TRBV11-3|TRBJ2-1|TRBD2|many
TGTGCCAGCAGCGGGACTACCCCTGGTGAGCAGTTCTTC
CASSGTTPGEQFF
>TRBV6-2/TRBV6-3|TRBJ2-1|TRBD2|few
TGTGCCAGCAGTTACGCCGCTAGCGGGAGGACGTTCTTC
CASSYAASGRTFF
>TRBV6-2/TRBV6-3|TRBJ2-1|TRBD2|few
TGTGCCAGCAGTACCCCCGGGGGGGGAGTAAATGAGCAGTTCTTC
CASSTPGGGVNEQFF
>TRBV7-3|TRBJ2-4|TRBD1|-
TGTGCCAGCAGCCTCAGCCCAGGACAGGGCAAAAACATTCAGTACTTC
CASSLSPGQGKNIQYF
>TRBV6-2/TRBV6-3|TRBJ2-2|-|-
TGTGCCAGCAGTTACGTAGCGACCGGGGAGCTGTTTTTT
CASSYVATGELFF
>TRBV7-2|TRBJ1-4|-|few
TGTGCCAGCAGCCCAGAGGGGGCAACTAATGAAAAACTGTTTTTT
CASSPEGATNEKLFF
>TRBV6-5|TRBJ2-3|-|-
TGTGCCAGCAGTTACCCCAACAGGGAAGGTACAGATACGCAGTATTTT
CASSYPNREGTDTQYF
>TRBV6-8|TRBJ2-7|-|few
TGTGCCAGCAGTCCAGGGCCTCTATCCTACGAGCAGTACTTC
CASSPGPLSYEQYF
>TRBV7-8|TRBJ1-6|-|many
TGTGCCAGCAGCTTAGGGGATCGAAATTCACCCCTCCACTTT
CASSLGDRNSPLHF
>TRBV6-6|TRBJ2-2|-|many
TGTGCCAGCAGTCCGGGAAGTGGGGAGCTGTTTTTT
CASSPGSGELFF
>TRBV7-9|TRBJ1-6|-|-
TGTGCCAGCAGCCGGAGTCAGGGGAATTCACCCCTCCACTTT
CASSRSQGNSPLHF
>TRBV5-1|TRBJ2-1|-|-
TGCGCCAGCAGCTTCAGGGTTGATGAGCAGTTCTTC
CASSFRVDEQFF
>TRBV28|TRBJ2-7|TRBD1|-
TGTGCCAGCAGTCCCGTGAGACAGGGGGGGACCTACGAGCAGTACTTC
CASSPVRQGGTYEQYF
>TRBV28|TRBJ2-1|-|-
TGTGCCAGCAGCCGTGAGAATCGGGAGAGCTTAGACAATGAGCAGTTCTTC
CASSRENRESLDNEQFF
>TRBV4-1|TRBJ2-3|-|few
TGCGCCAGCAGCCCAGCCGGGCGAAGCACAGATACGCAGTATTTT
CASSPAGRSTDTQYF
>TRBV5-6|TRBJ1-4|-|-
TGTGCCAGCAGCTTACCGGGACGGGCTGACGAAAAACTGTTTTTT
CASSLPGRADEKLFF
>TRBV6-1|TRBJ2-1|-|many
TGTGCCAGCAGTGAGGTGGGCGGGGCCGGGCGGATTGAGCAGTTCTTC
CASSEVGGAGRIEQFF
>TRBV11-3|TRBJ2-7|-|-
TGTGCCAGCAGCTTAGATCTGAGGGACGGGGTCGAGCAGTACTTC
CASSLDLRDGVEQYF
>TRBV20-1|TRBJ1-2|TRBD1|few
TGCAGTGCTAGGGGCCGAGTCCCGACAGGGTGGATTTGGGATGGCTACACCTTC
CSARGRVPTGWIWDGYTF
>TRBV28|TRBJ2-7|-|many
TGTGCCACCCGACACGGAGGTAGCCTCTACGAGCAGTACTTC
CATRHGGSLYEQYF
>TRBV20-1|TRBJ2-5|TRBD1|-
TGCAGTGCTCTCGGGACAGGGCAAGAGACCCAGTACTTC
CSALGTGQETQYF
>TRBV6-2/TRBV6-3|TRBJ2-6|-|medium-sized
TGTGCCAGCAGTTACCGACTGACAGAGTCTGGGGCCAACGTCCTGACTTTC
CASSYRLTESGANVLTF
>TRBV2|TRBJ1-6|-|many
TGTGCCAGCAGCCCCGACAATTCACCCCTCCACTTT
CASSPDNSPLHF
>TRBV3-1|TRBJ2-7|TRBD2|few
TGTGCCAGCAGCACTGGGACTAGTAGCTACGAGCAGTACTTC
CASSTGTSSYEQYF
>TRBV7-2|TRBJ1-5|-|-
TGTGCCAGCAGCCGGACCTCCAATAGCAATCAGCCCCAGCAATTT
CASSRTSNSNQPQQF
>TRBV28|TRBJ2-7|TRBD1|many
TGTGCCAGCAGTACAGCGACAGGGCAGATCTACGAGCAGTACTTC
CASSTATGQIYEQYF
>TRBV11-2|TRBJ1-1|-|-
TGTGCCAGCAGCTTAGATTTGGGGGAAGCTTTCTTT
CASSLDLGEAFF
>TRBV5-6|TRBJ2-1|TRBD2|few
TGTGCCAGCAGCCCTACTGGGACTAGCGGATCCTACAATGAGCAGTTCTTC
CASSPTGTSGSYNEQFF
>TRBV19|TRBJ2-3|TRBD2|once
TGTGCCAGTAGTACCACTAGCGGACTCACAGATACGCAGTATTTT
CASSTTSGLTDTQYF
>TRBV7-4|TRBJ2-1|-|many
TGTGCCAGCAGGAATTTAGCGCCGCGTGCCTACAATGAGCAGTTCTTC
CASRNLAPRAYNEQFF
>TRBV6-2/TRBV6-3|TRBJ2-3|-|few
TGTGCCAGCAGTTCTCCGAGGACTCCGGGATCACTGTTT
CASSSPRTPGSLF
>TRBV28|TRBJ1-4|-|-
TGTGCCAGCAGCCCTGCGGGGGCGCGGGGTGAAAAACTGTTTTTT
CASSPAGARGEKLFF
>TRBV7-6|TRBJ2-2|TRBD1|-
TGTGCCAGCGGATTACAGGGGAGCACCGGGGAGCTGTTTTTT
CASGLQGSTGELFF
>TRBV7-9|TRBJ2-2|TRBD2|-
TGTGCCAGCAGCACCAGACTAGCGGGAGGAGAGGACGGGGAGCTGTTTTTT
CASSTRLAGGEDGELFF
>TRBV7-2|TRBJ2-2|-|few
TGTGCCAGCAGCCCATCCCTGGGTCGGACCGGGGAGCTGTTTTTT
CASSPSLGRTGELFF
>TRBV19|TRBJ1-3|-|-
TGTGCCAGCGGGCAAAAAGGACCGTCGGGGGGAAACACCATATATTTT
CASGQKGPSGGNTIYF
>TRBV11-2|TRBJ2-6|-|few
TGTGCCAGCAGCACCTATTCTGGGGCCGGAGTCTCTGGGGCCAACGTCCTGACTTTC
CASSTYSGAGVSGANVLTF
>TRBV28|TRBJ1-2|TRBD1|-
TGTGCCAGCAGTCAAAGACCCCCGGGACAGGGCGGCTACACCTTC
CASSQRPPGQGGYTF
>TRBV12-3/TRBV12-4|TRBJ1-1|TRBD1|-
TGTGCCAGCACCCTCGGGACAGCCGTCTCTGAAGCTTTCTTT
CASTLGTAVSEAFF
>TRBV28|TRBJ1-5|-|-
TGTGCCAGCATTCCTTCGCGTCCCCCATGGCCCCAGCATTTT
CASIPSRPPWPQHF
>TRBV7-2|TRBJ2-3|-|few
TGTGCCAGCAGCTTAGTGAGAAGCCTGGCCACAGATACGCAGTATTTT
CASSLVRSLATDTQYF